These T cell receptor beta chains were read from a single sample in a study of cytomegalovirus exposure and HLA in healthy donors. Assay: immunoSEQ multiplex PCR; the TCRdb copy retains only in-frame clones and omits some. The sample's table shows tens of thousands of clones. The sequencing input was PBMCs. The receptors derive from a man aged 30 to 39 in good health and CMV-seronegative. The CDR3 runs from the conserved cysteine through the conserved F or W. D genes are given only for firm matches.

cdr3_length: 14; j_call: TRBJ2-1; v_call: TRBV29-1; d_call: TRBD2; cdr3_aa: CSVIWTSGTRGRFF; cdr3_nt: TGCAGCGTCATATGGACTAGCGGGACCCGGGGAAGGTTCTTC
cdr3_length: 14; j_call: TRBJ2-1; v_call: TRBV4-1; d_call: -; cdr3_aa: CASSQAKKDNEQFF; cdr3_nt: TGCGCCAGCAGCCAAGCTAAAAAAGACAATGAGCAGTTCTTC
cdr3_length: 15; j_call: TRBJ2-1; v_call: TRBV27; d_call: TRBD1; cdr3_aa: CASRNRGHYEDEQFF; cdr3_nt: TGTGCCAGCAGAAACAGGGGTCACTATGAGGATGAGCAGTTCTTC
cdr3_length: 14; j_call: TRBJ1-2; v_call: TRBV5-6; d_call: TRBD1; cdr3_aa: CASSLGTGNYGYTF; cdr3_nt: TGTGCCAGCAGCTTGGGGACAGGAAACTATGGCTACACCTTC
cdr3_length: 15; j_call: TRBJ1-2; v_call: TRBV19; d_call: -; cdr3_aa: CASSKGWGTSYGYTF; cdr3_nt: TGTGCCAGTAGTAAAGGGTGGGGGACTTCCTATGGCTACACCTTC
cdr3_length: 15; j_call: TRBJ1-5; v_call: TRBV12-5; d_call: TRBD1; cdr3_aa: CASGLYGQGNQPQHF; cdr3_nt: TGTGCTAGTGGTTTGTACGGACAGGGGAACCAGCCCCAGCATTTT
cdr3_length: 13; j_call: TRBJ2-7; v_call: TRBV29-1; d_call: TRBD1; cdr3_aa: CSVDRGQGYEQYF; cdr3_nt: TGCAGCGTTGACAGGGGGCAGGGCTACGAGCAGTACTTC
cdr3_length: 15; j_call: TRBJ1-5; v_call: TRBV4-1; d_call: -; cdr3_aa: CASSQGRGGNQPQHF; cdr3_nt: TGCGCCAGCAGCCAAGGCAGGGGTGGCAATCAGCCCCAGCATTTT
cdr3_length: 15; j_call: TRBJ2-7; v_call: TRBV6-5; d_call: TRBD1; cdr3_aa: CASSLSGTGSYEQYF; cdr3_nt: TGTGCCAGCAGTTTGTCCGGGACAGGTAGCTACGAGCAGTACTTC
cdr3_length: 19; j_call: TRBJ2-7; v_call: TRBV7-9; d_call: TRBD1; cdr3_aa: CASSLAPGQGGWKAYEQYF; cdr3_nt: TGTGCCAGCAGCTTAGCTCCGGGACAGGGTGGTTGGAAGGCTTACGAGCAGTACTTC
cdr3_length: 13; j_call: TRBJ1-2; v_call: TRBV7-2; d_call: -; cdr3_aa: CASSWGQESLYTF; cdr3_nt: TGTGCCAGCAGTTGGGGACAAGAGAGCCTCTACACCTTC
cdr3_length: 17; j_call: TRBJ1-3; v_call: TRBV25-1; d_call: TRBD1; cdr3_aa: CASSGRGTADSGNTIYF; cdr3_nt: TGTGCCAGCAGTGGGAGGGGGACAGCTGACTCTGGAAACACCATATATTTT
cdr3_length: 17; j_call: TRBJ2-7; v_call: TRBV19; d_call: -; cdr3_aa: CASSRLLQGPSSYEQYF; cdr3_nt: TGTGCCAGTAGTAGACTCCTACAGGGTCCTAGCTCCTACGAGCAGTACTTC
cdr3_length: 14; j_call: TRBJ1-5; v_call: TRBV19; d_call: TRBD1; cdr3_aa: CASSSGTANQPQHF; cdr3_nt: TGTGCCAGTAGTAGCGGGACAGCAAATCAGCCCCAGCATTTT
cdr3_length: 15; j_call: TRBJ1-2; v_call: TRBV9; d_call: -; cdr3_aa: CASSYGGLRGYGYTF; cdr3_nt: TGTGCCAGCAGCTACGGGGGGCTACGGGGCTATGGCTACACCTTC
cdr3_length: 16; j_call: TRBJ2-4; v_call: TRBV6-4; d_call: -; cdr3_aa: CASSASQGLAKNIQYF; cdr3_nt: TGTGCCAGCTCTGCAAGTCAGGGGTTAGCCAAAAACATTCAGTACTTC
cdr3_length: 15; j_call: TRBJ2-5; v_call: TRBV5-4; d_call: TRBD2; cdr3_aa: CASSRGLAGVETQYF; cdr3_nt: TGTGCCAGCAGCCGGGGACTAGCGGGAGTAGAGACCCAGTACTTC
cdr3_length: 18; j_call: TRBJ2-3; v_call: TRBV4-3; d_call: TRBD1; cdr3_aa: CASSQEVTHRGKGDTQYF; cdr3_nt: TGCGCCAGCAGCCAAGAGGTAACCCACAGGGGGAAAGGAGATACGCAGTATTTT
cdr3_length: 16; j_call: TRBJ2-1; v_call: TRBV12-5; d_call: -; cdr3_aa: CASGWSQGRIDNEQFF; cdr3_nt: TGTGCTAGTGGTTGGTCCCAGGGGCGGATCGACAATGAGCAGTTCTTC
cdr3_length: 16; j_call: TRBJ2-7; v_call: TRBV15; d_call: TRBD1; cdr3_aa: CATSGRTDREAYEQYF; cdr3_nt: TGTGCCACCAGCGGGAGGACGGACAGGGAGGCCTACGAGCAGTACTTC
cdr3_length: 20; j_call: TRBJ2-3; v_call: TRBV10-1; d_call: -; cdr3_aa: CASSDTHDWGGNAQGDTQYF; cdr3_nt: TGCGCCAGCAGTGATACCCACGACTGGGGCGGGAACGCCCAAGGAGATACGCAGTATTTT
cdr3_length: 15; j_call: TRBJ2-2; v_call: TRBV7-8; d_call: TRBD1; cdr3_aa: CASSLGQLNTGELFF; cdr3_nt: TGTGCCAGCAGCTTGGGACAGCTGAACACCGGGGAGCTGTTTTTT
cdr3_length: 15; j_call: TRBJ2-3; v_call: TRBV5-4; d_call: -; cdr3_aa: CASSPLSGGADTQYF; cdr3_nt: TGTGCCAGCAGCCCGTTATCCGGAGGGGCAGATACGCAGTATTTT
cdr3_length: 14; j_call: TRBJ1-1; v_call: TRBV7-3; d_call: -; cdr3_aa: CASSFLGNRVWAFF; cdr3_nt: TGTGCCAGCAGCTTCTTAGGGAACAGGGTGTGGGCTTTCTTT
cdr3_length: 15; j_call: TRBJ2-1; v_call: TRBV5-1; d_call: TRBD1; cdr3_aa: CASSVTGDLGGEQFF; cdr3_nt: TGCGCCAGCAGCGTGACAGGGGACCTGGGGGGTGAGCAGTTCTTC
cdr3_length: 15; j_call: TRBJ2-1; v_call: TRBV6-5; d_call: TRBD2; cdr3_aa: CASKGGGSVYNEQFF; cdr3_nt: TGTGCCAGCAAGGGTGGCGGGAGTGTCTACAATGAGCAGTTCTTC